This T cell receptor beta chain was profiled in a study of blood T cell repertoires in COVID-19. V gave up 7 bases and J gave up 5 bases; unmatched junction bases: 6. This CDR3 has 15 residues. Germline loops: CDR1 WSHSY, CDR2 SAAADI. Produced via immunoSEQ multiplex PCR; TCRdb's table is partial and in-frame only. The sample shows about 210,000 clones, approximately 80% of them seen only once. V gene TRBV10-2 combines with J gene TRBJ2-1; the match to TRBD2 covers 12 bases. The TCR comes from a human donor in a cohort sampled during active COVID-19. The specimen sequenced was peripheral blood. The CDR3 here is CASKQGLAGDNEQFF. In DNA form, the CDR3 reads TGCGCCAGCAAGCAGGGACTAGCGGGCGACAATGAGCAGTTCTTC.